A single sample is the source of the 27 T cell receptor beta chains below, sequenced in a study of T cells in tuberculosis. Thawed, overnight-rested PBMC were stained with GMM-loaded CD1B tetramer, viability dye and anti-CD3, then sorted. CD1B tetramers were loaded with Rhodococcus equi-derived C32 glucose monomycolate. Libraries were prepared by immunoSEQ multiplex PCR; TCRdb keeps only in-frame clonotypes and omits some of them. The sample yields more than 70,000 clones, just over 90% seen once. Sequencing was carried out using CD1b-GMM tetramer-negative cells sorted from PBMCs. The origin of the receptors is an adult woman with latent tuberculosis.

The chain's CDR3 is CASSSPGLGDLGQYF. CDR3 coding DNA: TGTGCCAGCAGCTCGCCGGGACTAGGGGATCTCGGGCAGTATTTT. This chain joins TRBV7-2 and TRBJ2-3; 8 positions match TRBD2. CDR1 is SGHTA, CDR2 FQGNSA, per germline. The J segment lost 11 bases and the V segment lost 4 bases, leaving 14 bases of the junction unmatched. This CDR3 region has 15 residues.

In its sample, this clone was seen once. The rearrangement uses TRBV27 and TRBJ2-1; TRBD1 matches 10 bases. The V gene end was trimmed by 0 bases and the J gene end by 9 bases; junction bases not matched to a gene: 8. CDR3 length equals 16 residues. Germline V CDR1 and CDR2: MNHEY, SMNVEV (reference sequence). CDR3 loop: CASSLSRTGGTSEQFF. Here the CDR3 DNA reads TGTGCCAGCAGTTTATCTAGGACAGGGGGGACGAGTGAGCAGTTCTTC.

The chain has TRBV27 and TRBJ2-1; D is ambiguous. Germline CDR1 reads MNHEY; CDR2 reads SMNVEV (reference sequence). The CDR3 runs to 13 residues. Trimming stripped 6 bases from V and 0 bases from J, with 6 bases between. The CDR3 loop is CASRGSSYNEQFF. The CDR3 region has the DNA TGTGCCAGCAGGGGCAGCTCCTACAATGAGCAGTTCTTC.

This chain uses TRBV18 with TRBJ2-3; TRBD2 matches at 11 bases. With V trimmed by 4 bases and J by 1 base, 4 bases remained unmatched. Looked up from germline, CDR1 is KGHSH and CDR2 is LQKENI. The CDR3 has 16 residues. The DNA of the CDR3 is TGTGCCAGCTCACAAGGGACTAGCGGAGGCACAGATACGCAGTATTTT. Amino acid sequence: CASSQGTSGGTDTQYF.

This chain links TRBV6-1 with TRBJ1-6; weak D call: TRBD1 (6 bases). The germline V gene has CDR1 MNHNS and CDR2 SASEGT. Trimming cost V 4 bases and J 6 bases, with 13 bases left between them. This CDR3 region has 15 residues. CDR3 in amino acids: CASSGIRGGNSPLHF. Here the CDR3 DNA reads TGTGCCAGCAGTGGGATCAGGGGCGGTAATTCACCCCTCCACTTT.

The J gene is TRBJ2-5, the V gene TRBV7-2; D is possibly TRBD1 (5 bases). Germline V CDR1 and CDR2: SGHTA, FQGNSA. The CDR3 totals 17 residues. The ends were cut back, 2 bases at V and 4 bases at J, with 20 bases in the middle. This CDR3 is CASSLSWGLTHLETQYF. CDR3 in DNA: TGTGCCAGCAGCTTAAGTTGGGGCCTGACCCACTTAGAGACCCAGTACTTC.

The gene calls are TRBV15 and TRBJ1-6; possibly TRBD1 for D (5 bases). Trimming cost V 2 bases and J 5 bases, with 16 bases left between them. Germline V gene sequence: CDR1 LNHNV, CDR2 YYDKDF (reference sequence). CDR3 length: 17 amino acids. The CDR3 coding sequence is TGTGCCACCAGCAGATCGGGGGACCGAACCAATAATTCACCCCTCCACTTT. Residues: CATSRSGDRTNNSPLHF.

The chain links TRBV11-2 to TRBJ2-2; TRBD2 agrees at 9 bases. Germline values: CDR1 SGHAT, CDR2 FQNNGV. The length of the CDR3 is 16 residues. J lost 5 bases, V lost 6 bases, and 10 bases had no gene match. The CDR3 is CASSSAGGHDTGELFF. In DNA, the CDR3 is TGTGCCAGCAGTAGCGCGGGGGGGCATGATACCGGGGAGCTGTTTTTT.

The chain recombines TRBV5-1 with TRBJ1-1; D possibly corresponds to TRBD1 (5 bases). CDR1 and CDR2 (germline): SGHRS, YFSETQ. CDR3 size: 14 residues. Deletions cut 4 bases from V and 6 bases from J, with 16 bases between. The DNA of the CDR3 is TGCGCCAGCAGCCCCTACGCGGGGGGGTCTGAAGCTTTCTTT. Amino acid sequence: CASSPYAGGSEAFF.

The V and J genes are TRBV5-1 and TRBJ1-3; D is possibly TRBD1 (6 bases). Germline CDR1 reads SGHRS; CDR2 reads YFSETQ. The V end lost 6 bases, the J end lost 0 bases, and 19 bases lay between the germline ends. This CDR3 is 17 amino acids long. The CDR3 sequence is CASTPLGHPSSGNTIYF. CDR3 bases: TGCGCCAGCACCCCCCTGGGACACCCGAGCTCTGGAAACACCATATATTTT.

This clone has a single count. This chain joins TRBV10-2 and TRBJ1-4; D uncertain. Trimming left V 6 bases short and J 8 bases short, with 4 bases between. The CDR3 runs 10 residues. The germline V gene has CDR1 WSHSY and CDR2 SAAADI. The CDR3 sequence is CASRGEKLFF. The CDR3 coding sequence is TGCGCCAGCAGGGGCGAAAAACTGTTTTTT.

This chain joins TRBV13 and TRBJ2-1, with 12 bases that match TRBD2. CDR3 size: 18 residues. V shed 3 bases and J 5 bases; nucleotides not matched to a gene: 11. CDR1 is PRHDT, CDR2 FYEKMQ, per germline (reference sequence). Here the CDR3 reads CASSFGPLAGGPHNEQFF. The CDR3 nucleotides read TGTGCCAGCAGCTTCGGACCTCTAGCGGGGGGGCCCCACAATGAGCAGTTCTTC. The full variable domain, with the rest looked up from reference TRBV13 and TRBJ2-1, is AAGVIQSPRHLIKEKRETATLKCYPIPRHDTVYWYQQGPGQDPQFLISFYEKMQSDKGSIPDRFSAQQFSDYHSELNMSSLELGDSALYFCASSFGPLAGGPHNEQFFGPGTRLTVL.

The V and J genes are TRBV7-2 and TRBJ2-3; D not certain. The V gene lost 2 bases and the J gene lost 2 bases, with 8 bases spanning the gap. Germline CDR1 SGHTA, CDR2 FQGNSA. This CDR3 spans 14 amino acids. The CDR3 sequence: CASSLTSSTDTQYF. The CDR3 DNA is TGTGCCAGCAGCTTAACCAGTTCCACAGATACGCAGTATTTT.

The chain has TRBV5-5 and TRBJ1-5; 7 bases line up with TRBD1. The germline CDR1 and CDR2 sequences are SGHKS and YYEKEE (reference sequence). V lost 3 bases, J lost 2 bases, and 2 bases stayed unmatched. This CDR3 spans 14 amino acids. The CDR3 reads CASSSGQGNQPQHF. The DNA of the CDR3 is TGTGCCAGCAGCTCTGGACAGGGCAATCAGCCCCAGCATTTT.

The chain is built from TRBV13 and TRBJ2-5, with TRBD1 matching over 8 bases. The CDR3 is made up of 14 amino acids. V shed 5 bases and J 5 bases; nucleotides not matched to a gene: 7. From germline, CDR1 is PRHDT and CDR2 FYEKMQ (reference sequence). CDR3 DNA sequence: TGTGCCAGCAGCGTCGGACAGGGCGGGGAGACCCAGTACTTC. Amino acids: CASSVGQGGETQYF.

This chain connects TRBV4-1 to TRBJ1-2; D might be TRBD1 (5 bases). V lost 3 bases and J 7 bases, leaving 9 bases between the germline ends. This CDR3 spans 12 amino acids. Germline values: CDR1 MGHRA, CDR2 YSYEKL. In DNA form, the CDR3 reads TGCGCCAGCAGCCATGACAGCCCTGGCTACACCTTC. Translated, it gives CASSHDSPGYTF.

The chain employs TRBV2 and TRBJ1-6; D is perhaps TRBD1 (6 bases). The germline CDR1 and CDR2 sequences are SNHLY and FYNNEI. The CDR3 length is 14 residues. Trimming shortened V by 8 bases and J by 10 bases, and 18 bases separated the two germline ends. The CDR3 sequence: CASARGGGHSPLHF. The CDR3 coding sequence is TGTGCCAGCGCCCGGGGTGGGGGCCACTCACCCCTCCACTTT.

The rearrangement joins TRBV2 to TRBJ2-7, with D possibly being TRBD2 (7 bases). This CDR3 has 15 amino acids. V lost 7 bases to trimming and J lost 6 bases, with 22 bases between them. Germline loops: CDR1 SNHLY, CDR2 FYNNEI. This CDR3 is CASITRPGGGGEQYV. As DNA, the CDR3 is TGTGCCAGCATAACTCGTCCAGGAGGGGGGGGCGAGCAGTACGTC.

The chain combines TRBV2 with TRBJ2-2; TRBD1 matches at 7 bases. The V and J ends lost 7 bases and 5 bases, in that order; junction bases with no gene match: 13. Germline loops: CDR1 SNHLY, CDR2 FYNNEI. The CDR3 consists of 16 residues. The CDR3 DNA is TGTGCCAGCAAGCTGACAGGGATTGTGATGACCGGGGAGCTGTTTTTT. Amino acid sequence: CASKLTGIVMTGELFF.

This clone was found once. This chain joins TRBV12-5 and TRBJ1-2; 7 bases are shared with TRBD1. The CDR3 has 13 amino acids. Germline assignment: CDR1 LGHNT and CDR2 FRNRAP. The V and J ends lost 2 bases and 7 bases, in that order; junction bases with no gene match: 4. The CDR3 nucleotides read TGTGCTAGTGGTTTGATTGGACAGGTTGGCTACACCTTC. Amino acids: CASGLIGQVGYTF. Full variable domain (outside the CDR3, taken from reference TRBV12-5 and TRBJ1-2): DARVTQTPRHKVTEMGQEVTMRCQPILGHNTVFWYRQTMMQGLELLAYFRNRAPLDDSGMPKDRFSAEMPDATLATLKIQPSEPRDSAVYFCASGLIGQVGYTFGSGTRLTVV.

This clone occurred once. The chain carries TRBV19 and TRBJ1-2; possibly TRBD1 for D (6 bases). The CDR3 is 14 residues long. Germline CDR1 and CDR2: LNHDA and SQIVND (reference sequence). The V end was cut by 5 bases, the J end by 7 bases, with 17 bases between. Written as DNA, the CDR3 is TGTGCCAGTAGTCCCTCCGGACAGTCGATTGGCTACACCTTC. Amino acids: CASSPSGQSIGYTF.

J is TRBJ2-7 and V is TRBV7-2; 8 bases match TRBD1. Germline loops: CDR1 SGHTA, CDR2 FQGNSA. V was clipped by 1 base and J by 5 bases; unmatched bases: 4. The CDR3 loop spans 14 amino acids. The CDR3 sequence is CASSLGQGANEQYV. CDR3 nucleotides: TGTGCCAGCAGCTTAGGTCAGGGGGCAAACGAGCAGTACGTC.

This chain joins TRBV6-5 and TRBJ1-4; D is ambiguous. The V gene lost 6 bases and the J gene lost 5 bases, with 16 bases spanning the gap. The CDR3 spans 15 residues. Germline V gene sequence: CDR1 MNHEY, CDR2 SVGAGI. The CDR3 DNA reads TGTGCCAGCAGCCGCGCCAGGTCCAACAATGAAAAACTGTTTTTT. Its translation is CASSRARSNNEKLFF.

The rearrangement uses TRBV6-1 and TRBJ2-5; D might be TRBD1 (6 bases). The CDR3 is 13 residues long. CDR1 MNHNS and CDR2 SASEGT come from the germline V gene. The V end lost 3 bases, the J end lost 4 bases, and 9 bases lay between the germline ends. In DNA, the CDR3 is TGTGCCAGCAGTGATGGACAGCTAGAGACCCAGTACTTC. It yields the protein CASSDGQLETQYF.

The rearrangement links TRBV9 to TRBJ2-3, with D tentatively TRBD2 (5 bases). The V and J ends lost 4 bases and 1 base respectively, with 10 bases between them. Germline CDR1 and CDR2: SGDLS and YYNGEE. The CDR3 spans 14 residues. CDR3 DNA sequence: TGTGCCAGCAGCCAGGCCGGGGGCACAGATACGCAGTATTTT. Its protein product is CASSQAGGTDTQYF.

The CDR3 reads CASEGTNIAKNIQYF. CDR3 DNA sequence: TGCGCCAGCGAGGGGACAAATATAGCCAAAAACATTCAGTACTTC. V usage is TRBV23-1 and J usage is TRBJ2-4, with D tentatively TRBD1 (6 bases). TRBV23-1 is labeled an ORF, and its function is uncertain. The CDR3 contains 15 residues. V was shortened by 8 bases and J by 0 bases, with 14 bases between the two germline ends.

The CDR3, as DNA: TGTGCCAGCAGCCAAGGGGCGGGGGGGCTGAAAGAGACCCAGTACTTC. It yields the protein CASSQGAGGLKETQYF. V and J are TRBV4-2 and TRBJ2-5; 9 bases line up with TRBD2. The germline V gene encodes CDR1 LGHNA and CDR2 YNFKEQ. This CDR3 is 16 amino acids long. V lost 1 base to trimming and J lost 3 bases; unmatched junction nucleotides: 6.